A single T cell receptor (beta chain) is shown here with its context. Its antigen remains unidentified. This record comes from a study of cytomegalovirus exposure and HLA in healthy donors. The study's findings and limits: It was assumed in the presence/absence analyses that sequencing depth was roughly uniform across donors.

The PCR contained 60 Vbeta and 13 Jbeta primers. Profiling relied on immunoSEQ multiplex PCR, and the TCRdb table lists in-frame clones only, not all of them. The table lists 150,000 to 200,000 clones, approximately 86% of them singletons, with approximately 2% in the top ten. The sequence came from a woman aged 18-29 years in good health and CMV-seronegative. The source material was PBMCs.

DNA of the CDR3: TGCGCCAGCAGCCAAGCGGGACAGGGGGCTGTGGTGTTTGGAAACACCATATATTTT. It specifies CASSQAGQGAVVFGNTIYF. V and J are TRBV4-1 and TRBJ1-3; 12 bases are shared with TRBD1. In germline, CDR1 is MGHRA, CDR2 YSYEKL. Losses at the gene ends were 1 base for V and 3 bases for J; bases not matched to a gene: 10. The CDR3 loop spans 19 amino acids.